The TCR beta chain described here comes from a study of T-cell reconstitution after alpha-beta-depleted transplantation in children. The CDR3 contains 13 residues. Trimming stripped 6 bases from V and 7 bases from J, with 13 bases between. This clonotype showed up just a few times. As it was prepared, the TCRbeta library received unique molecular identifiers. TCRdb re-analysed the PCR reads in MiXCR, keeping a single row per CDR3 protein. The sample shows approximately 350,000 distinct CDR3 sequences, roughly 15% of them seen only once. The sequenced sample was PBMCs, obtained from the stem cell graft. The J gene is TRBJ2-1, the V gene TRBV12-3 or TRBV12-4; D tentatively fits TRBD1 or TRBD2 (5 bases each). This clonotype was sampled from a human donor who donated a stem cell graft to a child with Fanconi anemia. As DNA, the CDR3 is TGTGCCAGCAGGGGACGTTTTAGGAATGAGCAGTTCTTC. Translation gives CASRGRFRNEQFF.